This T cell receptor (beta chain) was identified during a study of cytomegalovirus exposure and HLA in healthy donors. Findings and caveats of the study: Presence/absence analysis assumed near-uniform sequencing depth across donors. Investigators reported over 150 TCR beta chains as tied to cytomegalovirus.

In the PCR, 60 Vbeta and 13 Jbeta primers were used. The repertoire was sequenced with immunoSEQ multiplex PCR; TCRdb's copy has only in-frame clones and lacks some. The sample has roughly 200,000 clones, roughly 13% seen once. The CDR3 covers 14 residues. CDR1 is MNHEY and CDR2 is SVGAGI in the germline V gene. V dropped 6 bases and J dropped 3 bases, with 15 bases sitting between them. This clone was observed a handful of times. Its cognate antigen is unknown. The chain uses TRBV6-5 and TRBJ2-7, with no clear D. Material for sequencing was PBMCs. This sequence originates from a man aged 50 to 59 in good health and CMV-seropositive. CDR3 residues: CASSFGREDYEQYF. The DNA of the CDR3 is TGTGCCAGCAGCTTCGGTAGAGAAGACTACGAGCAGTACTTC.